The 10 T cell receptor beta chains in this list originate from one sample, sequenced in a study of blood T cell repertoires in COVID-19. Profiling relied on immunoSEQ multiplex PCR, and the TCRdb table lists in-frame clones only, not all of them. This table holds roughly 21,000 clones, roughly 85% found once. The material sequenced was peripheral blood. The receptors were gathered from a human donor in a cohort sampled during active COVID-19.

The chain carries TRBV7-2 and TRBJ2-1, with 10 bases fitting TRBD2. CDR1 SGHTA and CDR2 FQGNSA come from the germline V gene. CDR3 length equals 15 residues. V shed 2 bases, J shed 6 bases, and the junction held 4 bases outside the gene matches. CDR3 loop: CASSLSGGAANEQFF. CDR3 coding DNA: TGTGCCAGCAGCTTAAGCGGGGGGGCTGCCAATGAGCAGTTCTTC.

The CDR3 sequence is CAISPTGGRGYTF. CDR3 bases: TGTGCCATCAGCCCCACAGGGGGCCGGGGCTACACCTTC. This chain connects TRBV10-3 to TRBJ1-2, with 9 bases matching TRBD1. Germline CDR1 is ENHRY and CDR2 is SYGVKD. Trimming at V came to 6 bases and at J to 8 bases, leaving 7 bases not matched to a gene. This CDR3 comprises 13 residues.

This chain connects TRBV4-1 to TRBJ2-3, with no clear D. Trimming took 1 base from V and 4 from J, leaving 15 bases between them. The CDR3 runs to 16 residues. From germline, CDR1 is MGHRA and CDR2 YSYEKL. The CDR3 DNA is TGCGCCAGCAGCCAAGGGAGTTCTCGTGCACCAGATACGCAGTATTTT. As protein: CASSQGSSRAPDTQYF.

The chain carries TRBV2 and TRBJ1-4, with D possibly being TRBD1 (6 bases). The CDR3 extends over 15 amino acids. Germline CDR1 reads SNHLY; CDR2 reads FYNNEI. Trimming pared 7 bases from V and 3 bases from J, leaving 15 bases between. CDR3 nucleotides: TGTGCCAGCACCTGGAAGGGGACATCTAATGAAAAACTGTTTTTT. It translates to CASTWKGTSNEKLFF.

The rearrangement joins TRBV7-2 to TRBJ2-3; TRBD2 is a possible D gene (5 bases). The V end was cut by 1 base, the J end by 3 bases, with 11 bases between. Germline V gene data show CDR1 as SGHTA and CDR2 as FQGNSA. The CDR3 has 15 residues. In nucleotides, the CDR3 is TGTGCCAGCAGCTTAGTGACCCGCGGGACAGATACGCAGTATTTT. It yields the protein CASSLVTRGTDTQYF.

This clone has a single count. This chain connects TRBV5-1 to TRBJ2-3; TRBD1 matches at 10 bases. The CDR3 sequence is 14 residues long. Germline CDR1 reads SGHRS; CDR2 reads YFSETQ. V lost 3 bases to trimming and J lost 4 bases; unmatched junction nucleotides: 2. The CDR3 reads CASSSGQGADTQYF. CDR3 nucleotides: TGCGCCAGCAGCTCTGGACAGGGGGCAGATACGCAGTATTTT.

The V call is TRBV28, the J call TRBJ1-1; tentative D call: TRBD1 (6 bases). The length of the CDR3 is 13 residues. V dropped 7 bases and J dropped 5 bases, with 14 bases sitting between them. Germline V gene lookup returns CDR1 MDHEN and CDR2 SYDVKM. The CDR3 DNA follows: TGTGCCAGCATCTTAGGGGGGGTAACTGAAGCTTTCTTT. Its protein is CASILGGVTEAFF.

The rearrangement links TRBV5-1 to TRBJ1-1; possibly TRBD1 for D (6 bases). The CDR3 is 14 amino acids. The V gene's germline CDR1 is SGHRS and CDR2 YFSETQ. Trimming shortened V by 0 bases and J by 1 base, and 7 bases separated the two germline ends. The CDR3 DNA reads as TGCGCCAGCAGCTTGGGACAGGCGAACACTGAAGCTTTCTTT. Amino acids: CASSLGQANTEAFF.

V is TRBV10-2 and J is TRBJ2-3; D is ambiguous. Trimming removed 0 bases at V and 0 bases at J, with 7 bases between. The germline CDR1 and CDR2 sequences are WSHSY and SAAADI. This CDR3 spans 15 amino acids. CDR3 DNA: TGCGCCAGCAGTGAGTCTCCGACAAGCACAGATACGCAGTATTTT. Translating it yields CASSESPTSTDTQYF.

The chain carries TRBV25-1 and TRBJ1-2; 10 nucleotides match TRBD1. V shed 6 bases, J shed 2 bases, and the junction held 3 bases outside the gene matches. Looked up from germline, CDR1 is MGHDK and CDR2 is SYGVNS. CDR3 length: 14 amino acids. The CDR3 loop is CASSDRGRNYGYTF. The CDR3 region has the DNA TGTGCCAGCAGCGACAGGGGGCGCAACTATGGCTACACCTTC.